The T cell receptor beta chain under discussion was sequenced for a study of blood T cell repertoires in COVID-19. For the study at large: Both acute and convalescent COVID-19 samples were obtained from the United States, Italy and Spain. PBMCs, B-cell-depleted T cells, or T cells were the source of the cDNA or gDNA that made up the material.

This clone was seen a few times. Seattle researchers signed up patients amid active infection and tracked them longitudinally. Per the authors' pipeline: Reference gene primer amplification yielded estimated nucleated cell counts. Measured with immunoSEQ multiplex PCR; TCRdb has only the in-frame clones, and not every one. V, J and clone size were drawn from that table, and D and trimming were deduced from the DNA. The sample holds 300,000 to 400,000 clones; about 91% are singletons and the top ten take roughly a tenth. The sequence derives from a man aged 25 to 40 with COVID-19, enrolled during active disease. The sequenced sample was peripheral blood.

The CDR3 DNA sequence: TGTGCCTGGCAAAGGGACAGGGTGGCTTTCTTT. It specifies CAWQRDRVAFF. The rearrangement joins TRBV30 to TRBJ1-1; 9 bases agree with TRBD1. The CDR3 consists of 11 residues. V was clipped by 5 bases and J by 11 bases; unmatched bases: 6. The V gene's germline CDR1 is GTSNPN and CDR2 SVGIG (reference sequence).